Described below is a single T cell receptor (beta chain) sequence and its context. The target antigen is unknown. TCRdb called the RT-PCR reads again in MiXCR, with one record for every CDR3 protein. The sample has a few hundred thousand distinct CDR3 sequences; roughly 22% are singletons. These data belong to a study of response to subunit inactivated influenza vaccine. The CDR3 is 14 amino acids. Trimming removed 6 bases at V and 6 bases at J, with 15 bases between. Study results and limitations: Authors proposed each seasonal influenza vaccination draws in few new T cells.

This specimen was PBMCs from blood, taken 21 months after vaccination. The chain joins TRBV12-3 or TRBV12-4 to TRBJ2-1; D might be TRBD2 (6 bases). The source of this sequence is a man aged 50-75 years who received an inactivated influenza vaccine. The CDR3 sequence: CASSPLTRSNEQFF. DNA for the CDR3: TGTGCCAGCAGCCCTTTGACTAGGTCCAATGAGCAGTTCTTC.